These T cell receptor beta chains were read from a single sample in a study of shared clonotypes between healthy human individuals. The method was immunoSEQ multiplex PCR; TCRdb's version includes in-frame clones alone and lacks a portion of them. The data hold about 2.3 million clones, with less than 95% observed a single time. The sequenced material came from naive CD4+ T cells from PBMCs. These receptors were taken from a man aged 18 to 29 in good health. Some clones in this sample may be carry-over from other donors' samples. The CDR3 runs from the conserved cysteine through the conserved F or W. D genes are given only for firm matches. The listing skips clone size in some rows; elsewhere it reads once, few, many or a size class.

v_call,clone_size,j_call,d_call,cdr3_aa,cdr3_nt
TRBV7-2,-,TRBJ1-5,-,CASSLALGPQGQPQHF,TGTGCCAGCAGCTTAGCGCTTGGTCCGCAGGGGCAGCCCCAGCATTTT
TRBV28,-,TRBJ1-4,-,CASSQGQSNEKLFF,TGTGCCAGCAGTCAAGGACAGTCGAATGAAAAACTGTTTTTT
TRBV5-6,-,TRBJ2-1,TRBD2,CASSLIGLAGGNEQFF,TGTGCCAGCAGCTTGATCGGACTAGCGGGAGGGAATGAGCAGTTCTTC
TRBV30,-,TRBJ2-7,TRBD1,CAWSAAGTGAYEQYF,TGTGCCTGGAGCGCCGCTGGGACAGGGGCCTACGAGCAGTACTTC
TRBV7-9,-,TRBJ2-7,-,CASSPVTYRLTEQYF,TGTGCCAGCAGCCCCGTTACTTATAGGTTGACCGAGCAGTACTTC
TRBV28,-,TRBJ1-2,-,CASSLQGFYGYTF,TGTGCCAGCAGTTTACAGGGGTTCTATGGCTACACCTTC
TRBV11-2,-,TRBJ2-2,-,CASSPLQGPTGELFF,TGTGCCAGCAGCCCCTTACAGGGTCCCACCGGGGAGCTGTTTTTT
TRBV7-8,-,TRBJ1-4,-,CASQPGVVYEKLFF,TGTGCCAGCCAACCGGGGGTCGTATATGAAAAACTGTTTTTT
TRBV9,-,TRBJ1-4,-,CASSVDVRVGEKLFF,TGTGCCAGCAGCGTAGATGTAAGGGTAGGGGAAAAACTGTTTTTT
TRBV11-3,-,TRBJ2-1,TRBD1,CASSLGQGTSEQFF,TGTGCCAGCAGCCTGGGACAGGGAACAAGTGAGCAGTTCTTC
TRBV10-1,-,TRBJ2-1,-,CASSGHFGGSYNEQFF,TGCGCCAGCAGCGGTCACTTTGGGGGCTCCTACAATGAGCAGTTCTTC
TRBV28,-,TRBJ1-5,TRBD1,CASRDRLWDVNQPQHF,TGTGCCAGCAGGGACAGGCTTTGGGACGTCAATCAGCCCCAGCATTTT
TRBV19,-,TRBJ1-5,TRBD1,CASSLQGALYQPQHF,TGTGCCAGTAGTCTACAGGGGGCTCTTTATCAGCCCCAGCATTTT
TRBV9,few,TRBJ1-3,TRBD1,CASSVVGQAGNTIYF,TGTGCCAGCAGCGTAGTAGGACAGGCTGGAAACACCATATATTTT
TRBV19,-,TRBJ2-7,TRBD2,CASSIDTSGIYEQYF,TGTGCCAGTAGTATAGATACTAGCGGGATCTACGAGCAGTACTTC
TRBV6-5,-,TRBJ2-7,-,CASRKPGPRYGEQYF,TGTGCCAGCAGAAAACCGGGCCCACGCTATGGCGAGCAGTACTTC
TRBV18,-,TRBJ2-1,TRBD2,CASLGTSGRLRNEQFF,TGTGCCAGCCTTGGGACTAGCGGACGTCTACGCAATGAGCAGTTCTTC
TRBV4-1,once,TRBJ2-7,-,CASSQVVLYEQYF,TGCGCCAGCAGCCAAGTTGTGCTCTACGAGCAGTACTTC
TRBV11-3,-,TRBJ1-1,-,CASSLARKTEAFF,TGTGCCAGCAGCTTAGCCCGGAAAACTGAAGCTTTCTTT
TRBV28,-,TRBJ2-3,TRBD1,CASSLAGQGGTDTQYF,TGTGCCAGCAGTTTAGCGGGACAGGGGGGCACAGATACGCAGTATTTT
TRBV28,-,TRBJ1-3,-,CASSSNQLHSGNTIYF,TGTGCCAGCAGTTCGAACCAGCTACACTCTGGAAACACCATATATTTT
TRBV7-2,-,TRBJ2-1,TRBD2,CASSLGLAEYNEQFF,TGTGCCAGCAGCTTGGGACTAGCGGAATACAATGAGCAGTTCTTC
TRBV6-5,-,TRBJ2-2,-,CASRTQGRVTGELFF,TGTGCCAGCAGGACACAGGGGAGGGTCACCGGGGAGCTGTTTTTT
TRBV28,-,TRBJ2-7,TRBD1,CASSSNWDRVGSYEQYF,TGTGCCAGCAGTTCCAACTGGGACAGGGTCGGCTCCTACGAGCAGTACTTC
TRBV28,-,TRBJ1-2,TRBD1,CASSPPQGATDGYTF,TGTGCCAGCAGTCCCCCCCAGGGGGCTACGGATGGCTACACCTTC
TRBV7-6,few,TRBJ1-1,-,CASSALRNTEAFF,TGTGCCAGCAGCGCCCTCCGGAACACTGAAGCTTTCTTT
TRBV7-3,-,TRBJ1-1,-,CASSQQGSLLNTEAFF,TGTGCCAGCAGCCAACAGGGTTCCCTCCTGAACACTGAAGCTTTCTTT
TRBV6-1,-,TRBJ2-1,-,CASSDFWDTTFNEEQFF,TGTGCCAGCAGTGATTTTTGGGACACCACCTTCAATGAAGAGCAGTTCTTC
TRBV29-1,-,TRBJ2-1,TRBD2,CSVEWTSGPINEQFF,TGCAGCGTAGAATGGACTAGCGGGCCGATCAATGAGCAGTTCTTC
TRBV7-3,once,TRBJ2-7,-,CASSPRPGVPYEQYF,TGTGCCAGCAGCCCCCGGCCAGGCGTCCCCTACGAGCAGTACTTC
TRBV5-1,-,TRBJ2-7,-,CASSTLQGAYEQYF,TGCGCCAGCAGTACTCTCCAGGGAGCCTACGAGCAGTACTTC
TRBV11-3,once,TRBJ2-3,-,CASSLANTDTQYF,TGTGCCAGCAGCTTAGCGAACACAGATACGCAGTATTTT
TRBV19,-,TRBJ2-5,TRBD2,CASSRRLAESQETQYF,TGTGCCAGTAGTAGGAGACTAGCGGAGTCCCAAGAGACCCAGTACTTC
TRBV30,-,TRBJ1-5,-,CAWSPRGNNQPQHF,TGTGCCTGGAGTCCCAGAGGTAACAATCAGCCCCAGCATTTT
TRBV14,-,TRBJ2-1,-,CASSTRQHNEQFF,TGTGCCAGCAGCACCCGACAGCACAATGAGCAGTTCTTC
TRBV18,-,TRBJ1-1,-,CASSRTGGNTEAFF,TGTGCCAGCTCACGAACCGGGGGGAACACTGAAGCTTTCTTT
TRBV15,-,TRBJ2-7,-,CATSRDLEGKQYF,TGTGCCACCAGCAGAGATCTGGAAGGCAAGCAGTACTTC
TRBV29-1,-,TRBJ2-3,-,CSVDPGGGGTDTQYF,TGCAGCGTTGACCCCGGAGGGGGCGGCACAGATACGCAGTATTTT
TRBV4-2,-,TRBJ2-1,TRBD2,CASSFQRDASYNEQFF,TGTGCCAGCAGCTTCCAGCGGGACGCATCCTACAATGAGCAGTTCTTC
TRBV4-3,once,TRBJ2-3,TRBD2,CASSQAGGPGDTQYF,TGCGCCAGCAGCCAAGCGGGAGGGCCGGGAGATACGCAGTATTTT
TRBV11-2,-,TRBJ1-1,-,CASSFGHWNTEAFF,TGTGCCAGCAGCTTCGGACACTGGAACACTGAAGCTTTCTTT
TRBV7-2,-,TRBJ2-7,TRBD2,CASSQSGTNYEQYF,TGTGCCAGCAGCCAAAGCGGGACCAACTACGAGCAGTACTTC
TRBV11-3,-,TRBJ2-1,-,CASSSIGGYNEQFF,TGTGCCAGCAGCTCTATAGGCGGTTACAATGAGCAGTTCTTC
TRBV7-9,-,TRBJ2-3,-,CASSLPGQGGTDTQYF,TGTGCCAGCAGCTTACCCGGGCAGGGTGGCACAGATACGCAGTATTTT
TRBV5-5,once,TRBJ2-1,TRBD2,CASSFLWTSGRAYNEQFF,TGTGCCAGCAGCTTCCTCTGGACTAGCGGGAGGGCCTACAATGAGCAGTTCTTC
TRBV19,-,TRBJ2-7,TRBD2,CASRRASGGSYEQYF,TGTGCCAGTAGACGGGCTAGCGGCGGCTCCTACGAGCAGTACTTC
TRBV2,-,TRBJ1-2,-,CASSEAARGGGYTF,TGTGCCAGCAGTGAAGCGGCAAGGGGGGGTGGCTACACCTTC
TRBV19,once,TRBJ2-7,-,CASSSRNYEQYF,TGTGCCAGTAGTTCAAGGAACTACGAGCAGTACTTC
TRBV6-5,-,TRBJ2-2,TRBD1,CASSYQGANTGELFF,TGTGCCAGCAGTTACCAGGGGGCGAACACCGGGGAGCTGTTTTTT
TRBV11-2,-,TRBJ2-5,TRBD2,CASSRTRGASGRSLETQYF,TGTGCCAGCAGCCGCACTCGGGGAGCTAGCGGGAGGTCGCTCGAGACCCAGTACTTC
TRBV28,-,TRBJ1-2,-,CASTLRDGPNYGYTF,TGTGCCAGCACCTTGAGGGACGGGCCTAACTATGGCTACACCTTC
TRBV5-1,-,TRBJ1-2,-,CASSLGDGYGYTF,TGCGCCAGCAGCCTGGGAGATGGCTATGGCTACACCTTC
TRBV30,-,TRBJ2-3,TRBD2,CAWSAIGLAGVDTSTDTQYF,TGTGCCTGGAGTGCGATCGGACTAGCGGGAGTGGATACTAGCACAGATACGCAGTATTTT
TRBV7-2,once,TRBJ2-5,TRBD2,CASSNPGLAGVETQYF,TGTGCCAGCAGCAACCCGGGACTAGCGGGAGTAGAGACCCAGTACTTC